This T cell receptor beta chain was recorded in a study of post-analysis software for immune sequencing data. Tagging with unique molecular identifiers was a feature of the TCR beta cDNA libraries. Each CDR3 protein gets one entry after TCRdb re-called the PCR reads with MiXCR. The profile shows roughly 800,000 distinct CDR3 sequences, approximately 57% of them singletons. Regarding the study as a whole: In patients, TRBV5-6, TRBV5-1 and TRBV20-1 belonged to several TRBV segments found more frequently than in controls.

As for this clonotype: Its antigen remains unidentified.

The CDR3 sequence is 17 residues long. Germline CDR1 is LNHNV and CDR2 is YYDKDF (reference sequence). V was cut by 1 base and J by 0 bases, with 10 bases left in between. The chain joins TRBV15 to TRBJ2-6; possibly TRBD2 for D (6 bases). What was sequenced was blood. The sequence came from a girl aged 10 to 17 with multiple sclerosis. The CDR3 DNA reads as TGTGCCACCAGCAGAGCGCGGGGCGACTCTGGGGCCAACGTCCTGACTTTC. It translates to CATSRARGDSGANVLTF.